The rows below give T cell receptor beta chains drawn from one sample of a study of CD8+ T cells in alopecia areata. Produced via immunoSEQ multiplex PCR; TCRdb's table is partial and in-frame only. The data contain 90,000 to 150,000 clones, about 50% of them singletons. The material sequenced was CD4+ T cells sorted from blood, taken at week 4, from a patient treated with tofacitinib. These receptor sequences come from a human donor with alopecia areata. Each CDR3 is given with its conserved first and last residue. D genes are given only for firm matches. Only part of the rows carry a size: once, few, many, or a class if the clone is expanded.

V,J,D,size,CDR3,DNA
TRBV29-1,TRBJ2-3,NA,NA,CSGGWVEGTDTQYF,TGCAGCGGGGGTTGGGTAGAGGGCACAGATACGCAGTATTTT
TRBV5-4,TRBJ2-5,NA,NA,CASSLVGETQYF,TGTGCCAGCAGCTTGGTGGGGGAGACCCAGTACTTC
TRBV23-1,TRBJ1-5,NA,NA,CASMYGIINQPQHF,TGCGCCAGCATGTACGGGATAATCAATCAGCCCCAGCATTTT
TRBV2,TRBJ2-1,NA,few,CASSLQGYNEQFF,TGTGCCAGCAGTCTACAGGGATACAATGAGCAGTTCTTC
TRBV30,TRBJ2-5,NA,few,CAWSSTGATQYF,TGTGCCTGGAGTTCGACAGGAGCCACCCAGTACTTC
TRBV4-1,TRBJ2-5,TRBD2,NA,CASSLSLAGVGGGQETQYF,TGCGCCAGCAGCCTCTCACTAGCGGGAGTTGGTGGGGGGCAAGAGACCCAGTACTTC
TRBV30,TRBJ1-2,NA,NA,CAWKGDLEGYTF,TGTGCCTGGAAGGGGGATTTGGAAGGCTACACCTTC
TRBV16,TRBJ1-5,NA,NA,CASSQNRGEQPQHF,TGTGCCAGCAGCCAAAATAGGGGGGAACAGCCCCAGCATTTT
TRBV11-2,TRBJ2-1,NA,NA,CASTSGDEQFF,TGTGCCAGCACCTCCGGGGATGAGCAGTTCTTC
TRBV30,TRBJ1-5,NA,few,CAWSVPGYQPQHF,TGTGCCTGGAGTGTACCAGGCTATCAGCCCCAGCATTTT
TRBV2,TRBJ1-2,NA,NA,CASSEALRRTGYGYTF,TGTGCCAGCAGTGAAGCACTTCGGCGGACGGGCTATGGCTACACCTTC
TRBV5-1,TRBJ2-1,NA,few,CASSRQTYNEQFF,TGCGCCAGCAGCAGGCAGACCTACAATGAGCAGTTCTTC
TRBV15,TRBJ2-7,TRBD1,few,CATSRARQGIDEQYF,TGTGCCACCAGCAGAGCCCGACAGGGTATAGATGAGCAGTACTTC
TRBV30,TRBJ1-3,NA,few,CAWSGGFGGNTIYF,TGTGCCTGGAGCGGAGGATTTGGCGGAAACACCATATATTTT
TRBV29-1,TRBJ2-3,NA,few,CSVKPGITTDTQYF,TGCAGCGTGAAGCCAGGGATTACCACAGATACGCAGTATTTT
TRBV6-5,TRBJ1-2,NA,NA,CASSYGDSVYGYTF,TGTGCCAGCAGTTACGGTGACTCAGTCTATGGCTACACCTTC
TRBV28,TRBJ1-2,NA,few,CASSLWAGANYGYTF,TGTGCCAGCAGTTTATGGGCAGGAGCTAACTATGGCTACACCTTC
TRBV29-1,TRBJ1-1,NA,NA,CSVERTLNTEAFF,TGCAGCGTTGAACGCACACTGAACACTGAAGCTTTCTTT
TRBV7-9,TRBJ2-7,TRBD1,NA,CASSPWTGLSYEQYF,TGTGCCAGCAGCCCCTGGACAGGGCTCTCCTACGAGCAGTACTTC
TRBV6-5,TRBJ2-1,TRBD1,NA,CASRRDRSWDNEQFF,TGTGCCAGCAGGAGGGACAGATCTTGGGACAATGAGCAGTTCTTC
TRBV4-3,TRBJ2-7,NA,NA,CASSQGGLGRSYEQYF,TGCGCCAGCAGCCAAGGAGGGCTGGGGCGCTCCTACGAGCAGTACTTC
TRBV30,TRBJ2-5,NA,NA,CAWSVSGTETQYF,TGTGCCTGGAGTGTAAGCGGCACGGAGACCCAGTACTTC
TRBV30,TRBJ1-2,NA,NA,CAWSSGNYGYTF,TGTGCCTGGAGCTCGGGGAACTATGGCTACACCTTC
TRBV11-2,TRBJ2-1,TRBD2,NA,CASSQRGGLEQFF,TGTGCCAGCAGTCAGCGGGGAGGCCTTGAGCAGTTCTTC
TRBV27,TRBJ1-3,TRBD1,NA,CASSPHGQGGGNTIYF,TGTGCCAGCAGTCCCCACGGACAGGGAGGTGGAAACACCATATATTTT
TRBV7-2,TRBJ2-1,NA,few,CASSLRGRGLVNEQFF,TGTGCCAGCAGCTTAAGGGGACGGGGGCTTGTCAATGAGCAGTTCTTC
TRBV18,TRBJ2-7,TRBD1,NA,CASSLQGEQYF,TGTGCCAGCTCACTACAGGGGGAGCAGTACTTC
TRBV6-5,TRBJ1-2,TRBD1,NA,CATNAGQANYGYTF,TGTGCCACCAATGCCGGACAGGCGAACTATGGCTACACCTTC
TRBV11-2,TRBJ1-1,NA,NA,CASSFHTEAFF,TGTGCCAGCAGCTTCCACACTGAAGCTTTCTTT
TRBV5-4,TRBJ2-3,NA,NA,CASSVRELALGDTQYF,TGTGCCAGCAGCGTCCGGGAGTTAGCATTGGGGGATACGCAGTATTTT
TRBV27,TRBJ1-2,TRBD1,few,CASSRFGQGDYGYTF,TGTGCCAGCAGTCGATTCGGACAGGGGGACTATGGCTACACCTTC
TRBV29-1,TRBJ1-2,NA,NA,CSVEGVGGYTF,TGCAGCGTTGAAGGTGTGGGTGGCTACACCTTC
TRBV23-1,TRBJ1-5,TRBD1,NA,CASSQLDRGGVDQPQHF,TGCGCCAGCAGTCAATTGGACAGGGGAGGGGTTGATCAGCCCCAGCATTTT
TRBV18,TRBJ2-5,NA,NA,CASSGRKETQYF,TGTGCCAGCTCAGGGAGAAAAGAGACCCAGTACTTC
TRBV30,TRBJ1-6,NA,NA,CAWSVRQNSPLHF,TGTGCCTGGAGTGTACGCCAGAATTCACCCCTCCACTTT
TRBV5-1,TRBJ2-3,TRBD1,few,CASTQGRTDTQYF,TGCGCCAGCACACAGGGGCGCACAGATACGCAGTATTTT
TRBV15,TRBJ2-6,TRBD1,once,CATSREGQGHGANVLTF,TGTGCCACCAGCAGGGAGGGACAGGGACATGGGGCCAACGTCCTGACTTTC
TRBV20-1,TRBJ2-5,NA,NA,CSARVQETQYF,TGCAGTGCTAGAGTTCAAGAGACCCAGTACTTC
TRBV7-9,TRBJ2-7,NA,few,CASSPGNIAYEQYF,TGTGCCAGCAGCCCAGGTAACATAGCCTACGAGCAGTACTTC
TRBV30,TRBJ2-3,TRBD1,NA,CAWSPTGSTDTQYF,TGTGCCTGGAGTCCGACAGGGAGCACAGATACGCAGTATTTT
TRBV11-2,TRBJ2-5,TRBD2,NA,CASRGLAGDRTQTQYF,TGTGCCAGCAGGGGGCTAGCGGGAGACCGCACACAGACCCAGTACTTC
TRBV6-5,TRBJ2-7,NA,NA,CASTPGGDYREQYF,TGTGCCAGCACCCCAGGGGGGGACTACCGCGAGCAGTACTTC
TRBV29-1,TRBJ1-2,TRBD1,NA,CSVVADRGYGYTF,TGCAGCGTTGTAGCCGACAGGGGATATGGCTACACCTTC
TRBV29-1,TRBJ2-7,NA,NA,CSVSSGRPYEQYF,TGCAGCGTTTCCTCGGGCCGACCCTACGAGCAGTACTTC
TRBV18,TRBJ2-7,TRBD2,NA,CASSPGTSGSYEQYF,TGTGCCAGCTCACCAGGGACTAGCGGCTCCTACGAGCAGTACTTC
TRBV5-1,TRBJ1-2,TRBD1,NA,CASSLGQGNGYTF,TGCGCCAGCAGCTTGGGACAGGGTAATGGCTACACCTTC
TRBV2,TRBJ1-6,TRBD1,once,CASTGRTGSFSPLHF,TGTGCCAGCACTGGAAGGACAGGGTCTTTTTCACCCCTCCACTTT
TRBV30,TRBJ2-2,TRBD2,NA,CAWFLAGTGELFF,TGTGCCTGGTTTCTAGCGGGAACCGGGGAGCTGTTTTTT
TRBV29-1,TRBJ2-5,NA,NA,CSVEVGQTQYF,TGCAGCGTTGAAGTCGGACAGACCCAGTACTTC
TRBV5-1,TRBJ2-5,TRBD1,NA,CASSLGGTGVQETQYF,TGCGCCAGCAGCTTGGGCGGGACAGGGGTCCAAGAGACCCAGTACTTC
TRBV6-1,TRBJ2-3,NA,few,CASRRRGGTDTQYF,TGTGCCAGCAGGAGGAGGGGGGGGACAGATACGCAGTATTTT
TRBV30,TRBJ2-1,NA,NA,CAWSDKGFSYNEQFF,TGTGCCTGGAGTGACAAGGGTTTCTCCTACAATGAGCAGTTCTTC
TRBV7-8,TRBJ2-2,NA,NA,CASSKTDSRNTGELFF,TGTGCCAGCAGCAAAACTGACAGCCGGAACACCGGGGAGCTGTTTTTT
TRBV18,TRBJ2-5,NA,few,CASSPRSGLQETQYF,TGTGCCAGCTCACCACGAAGTGGACTACAAGAGACCCAGTACTTC
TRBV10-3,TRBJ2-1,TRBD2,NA,CAIREAGGRYNEQFF,TGTGCCATCAGAGAAGCGGGGGGCCGGTACAATGAGCAGTTCTTC
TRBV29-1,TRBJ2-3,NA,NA,CSVGMELTDTQYF,TGCAGCGTGGGGATGGAGCTCACAGATACGCAGTATTTT
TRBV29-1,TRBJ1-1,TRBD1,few,CSVVGQGNTEAFF,TGCAGCGTCGTCGGACAGGGGAACACTGAAGCTTTCTTT
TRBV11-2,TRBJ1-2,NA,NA,CASSLAGSYGYTF,TGTGCCAGCAGCTTAGCGGGCAGCTATGGCTACACCTTC
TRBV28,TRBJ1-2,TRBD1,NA,CASSSPGQGVRGYTF,TGTGCCAGCAGTTCGCCGGGACAGGGGGTTCGTGGCTACACCTTC